This T cell receptor (beta chain) derives from a study of regulatory T cells in long-lasting Graves disease (dated by TCRdb to the early 2020s). As for the study more broadly: Persistent Graves' disease was defined as persistently positive TSH receptor autoantibodies together with antithyroid drug treatment for over 5 years. Peripheral blood TCR sequencing and RNA sequencing compared persistent Graves' disease patients with newly diagnosed Graves' disease patients. The study took place in China and was registered as a clinical trial. A total of about 35 samples underwent TCR sequencing, from some 13 patients with persistent Graves' disease and some 20 patients with newly diagnosed Graves' disease. In the clinical cohort, patients with persistent Graves' disease had used antithyroid drugs for an average of around ten years.

The CDR3 has 16 amino acids, counting the end cysteine and phenylalanine. Only the CDR3 region is kept as DNA, spanning 48 bases read in frame from base 1. CDR1 and CDR2 were assigned from the germline V gene (reference sequence) as DFQATT and SNEGSKA. Germline trimming amounts to 0 bases on V and 0 bases on J, with 6 as the count of junction bases outside the gene matches. This clonotype came up a few times. This clone's antigen is unknown. No base-level quality is on record; no much larger clone is a single base apart. Here is what the overall study found, with its caveats: Sequencing and analysis were restricted to the TCR beta chain. Persistent disease showed preferential use of TRBV28, TRBJ1-2 and TRBJ2-5, whereas newly diagnosed disease favored TRBV20-1 and TRBJ2-1. The authors noted that the small sample size was a limitation that may lower accuracy. Only peripheral blood was studied, because thyroid tissue, the primary lesion, was inaccessible. Persistent patients shared more public clonotypes among themselves (2,741) than newly diagnosed patients did (more than 950). Lower TCR Shannon entropy and fewer highly expanded clones were observed in persistent Graves' disease patients than in newly diagnosed patients, which suggested clonal expansion.

The library was obtained by multiplex PCR. Sequenced on an Illumina HiSeq 4000. TCR beta libraries were built with iRepertoire HTBI primers and Arm-PCR amplification of CDR3 regions. PCR products were gel purified before sequencing. The published analysis was carried out like this. A total of fewer than 80 TRBV and 14 TRBJ segments were identified across samples and were used for gene usage analysis of CDR3 amino acid clonotypes. COPE and FqMerger were used to merge the filtered high-quality paired reads into contigs. BLAST was used to align contigs to the IMGT TRBV, TRBD and TRBJ reference genes, and CDR3 was defined following IMGT. Any clonotype with a frequency above 0.1% was classified as a highly expanded clone. Shannon entropy was used to measure repertoire diversity, and the Gini coefficient was used to measure V-J evenness. Clonotypes shared by more than one individual were considered public. Using fastp at Q25 and MiXCR, TCRdb reprocessed the public reads and kept productive beta chains. One record per CDR3 amino acid sequence lists the most common genes and DNA. TCRdb, not the authors, supplied the V and J calls. The sample records 400,000 to 500,000 distinct CDR3 sequences, about 22% of which are singletons. The ten biggest clones cover roughly 7.7% of the sample.

The sample's time point label, in plain terms: persistent/refractory GD, antithyroid drugs over 5 years with positive TRAb. For both TCR sequencing and RNA sequencing, RNA was extracted from PBMCs in TRIzol. The diagnosis of Graves' disease was made according to American Thyroid Association guidelines. The patients came from an endocrinology department in Xi'an, China. Each patient gave 7 to 9.5 milliliters of peripheral blood, collected in an EDTA anticoagulant tube. Ficoll Paque Plus density gradient separation was used to isolate PBMCs, and no additional T cell sorting was done. An Agilent 2100 Bioanalyzer and agarose gel were used to check RNA quality, while a NanoDrop 2000 measured RNA concentration.

The input for sequencing was peripheral blood mononuclear cells (PBMCs), taken when the disease was refractory, from a patient treated with antithyroid drugs. The V gene is TRBV20-1 and the J gene is TRBJ1-1; 8 nucleotides in the junction match TRBD1. This TCR derives from a female donor with Graves disease. The CDR3 reads as follows: CSARETGAGMNTEAFF. The DNA sequence is TGCAGTGCTAGAGAGACAGGGGCAGGCATGAACACTGAAGCTTTCTTT.